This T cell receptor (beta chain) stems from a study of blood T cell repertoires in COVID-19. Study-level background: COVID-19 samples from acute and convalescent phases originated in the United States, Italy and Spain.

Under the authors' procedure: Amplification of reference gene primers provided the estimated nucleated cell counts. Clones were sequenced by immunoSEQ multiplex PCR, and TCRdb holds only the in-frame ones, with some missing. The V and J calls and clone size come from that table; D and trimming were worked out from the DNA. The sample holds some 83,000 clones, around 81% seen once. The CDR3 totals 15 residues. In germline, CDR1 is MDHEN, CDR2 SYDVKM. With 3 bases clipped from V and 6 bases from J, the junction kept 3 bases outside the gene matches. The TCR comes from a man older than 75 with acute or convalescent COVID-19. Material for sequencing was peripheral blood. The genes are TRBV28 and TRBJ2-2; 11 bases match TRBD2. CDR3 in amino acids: CASSFFSGRAGELFF. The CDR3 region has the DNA TGTGCCAGCAGTTTCTTTAGCGGGAGGGCCGGGGAGCTGTTTTTT.